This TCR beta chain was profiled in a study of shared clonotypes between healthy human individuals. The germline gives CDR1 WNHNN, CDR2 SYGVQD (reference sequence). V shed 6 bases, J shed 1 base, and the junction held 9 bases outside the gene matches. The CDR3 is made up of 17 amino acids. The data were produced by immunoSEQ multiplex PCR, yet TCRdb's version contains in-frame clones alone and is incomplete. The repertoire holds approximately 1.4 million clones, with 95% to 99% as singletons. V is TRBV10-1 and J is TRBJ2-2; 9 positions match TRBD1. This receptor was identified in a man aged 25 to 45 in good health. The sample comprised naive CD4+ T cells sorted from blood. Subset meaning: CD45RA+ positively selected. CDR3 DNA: TGCGCCAGCAGCAGACCCCCGGGACAGGGGAACACCGGGGAGCTGTTTTTT. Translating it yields CASSRPPGQGNTGELFF.